This T cell receptor (beta chain) was documented in a study of tumor-infiltrating lymphocytes in oesophageal squamous cell carcinoma. This clonotype was seen many times. In germline, CDR1 is WSHSY, CDR2 SAAADI. The CDR3 sequence is 17 residues long. The V end was cut by 1 base, the J end by 1 base, with 14 bases between. TCRdb reanalysed the PCR reads using MiXCR and keeps one entry per CDR3 protein. The data hold several thousand distinct CDR3 sequences, with approximately 19% observed a single time. The sequencing sample was made of normal esophageal tissue next to the tumor. This receptor was taken from a male donor with esophageal squamous cell carcinoma. The V and J genes are TRBV10-2 and TRBJ1-3; no clear D. The CDR3, as DNA: TGCGCCAGCAGTGAGTGGTTAGGGCTGTCTTCTGGAAACACCATATATTTT. Its translation is CASSEWLGLSSGNTIYF.